The clone carrying this TCR beta chain was detected many times. Its cognate antigen is unknown. These data originate in a study of identical twins. General study findings and limits: Insertions ran lower in abundant cord blood beta clonotypes, though not in memory repertoires.

Unique molecular identifiers were in the cDNA, with template-switch universal primer binding. TCRdb reprocessed the 5' RACE reads with MiXCR, giving one entry per CDR3 protein. The table has approximately 890,000 distinct CDR3 sequences, roughly an eighth seen once. The CDR3 consists of 15 residues. V gave up 6 bases and J gave up 0 bases; unmatched junction bases: 5. These data were likewise used in another study, on yellow fever vaccine responses in identical twins.

The sequencing input was PBMCs. The chain joins TRBV12-3 or TRBV12-4 to TRBJ2-4; 7 bases are shared with TRBD2. The clonotype originates from a young woman in good health. CDR3 region: CASSRGGVAKNIQYF. In nucleotides, the CDR3 is TGTGCCAGCAGCCGCGGGGGAGTAGCCAAAAACATTCAGTACTTC.